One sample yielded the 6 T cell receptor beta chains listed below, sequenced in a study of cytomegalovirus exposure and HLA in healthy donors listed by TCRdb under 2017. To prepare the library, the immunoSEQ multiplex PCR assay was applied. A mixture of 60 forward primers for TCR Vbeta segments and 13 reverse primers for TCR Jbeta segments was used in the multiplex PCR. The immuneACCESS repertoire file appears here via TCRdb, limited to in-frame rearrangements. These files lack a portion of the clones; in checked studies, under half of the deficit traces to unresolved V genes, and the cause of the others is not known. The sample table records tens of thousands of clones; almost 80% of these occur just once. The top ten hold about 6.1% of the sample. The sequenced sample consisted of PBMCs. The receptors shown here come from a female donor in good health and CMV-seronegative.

CDR3 region: CASSSGYQREQYF. The CDR3 nucleotides are TGTGCCAGCAGCTCAGGGTACCAACGGGAGCAGTACTTC. The J gene is TRBJ2-7, the V gene TRBV5-8, with D possibly being TRBD1 (5 bases). The CDR3 runs 13 residues. Trimming shortened V by 3 bases and J by 7 bases, and 14 bases separated the two germline ends. Germline CDR1 reads SGHTS; CDR2 reads YDEGEE.

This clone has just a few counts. CDR3: CASSLGIYSNQPQHF. The CDR3 coding sequence is TGCGCCAGCAGCTTGGGAATCTATAGCAATCAGCCCCAGCATTTT. J is TRBJ1-5 and V is TRBV5-1; D unclear. Trimming cost V 0 bases and J 0 bases, with 7 bases left between them. The CDR3 extends over 15 amino acids. Per the germline V gene, CDR1 is SGHRS and CDR2 is YFSETQ.

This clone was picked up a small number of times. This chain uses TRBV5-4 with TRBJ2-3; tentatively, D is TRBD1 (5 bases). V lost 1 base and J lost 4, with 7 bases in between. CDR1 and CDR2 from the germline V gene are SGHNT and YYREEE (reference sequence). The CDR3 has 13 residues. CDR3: CASSLKGPDTQYF. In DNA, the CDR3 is TGTGCCAGCAGCTTGAAGGGGCCAGATACGCAGTATTTT.

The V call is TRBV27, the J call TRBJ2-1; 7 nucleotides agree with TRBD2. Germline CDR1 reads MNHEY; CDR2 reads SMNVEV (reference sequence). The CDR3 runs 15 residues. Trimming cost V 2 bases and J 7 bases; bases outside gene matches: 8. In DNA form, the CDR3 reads TGTGCCAGCAGTTTACGCGGGAGCTTAATGAATGAGCAGTTCTTC. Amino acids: CASSLRGSLMNEQFF.

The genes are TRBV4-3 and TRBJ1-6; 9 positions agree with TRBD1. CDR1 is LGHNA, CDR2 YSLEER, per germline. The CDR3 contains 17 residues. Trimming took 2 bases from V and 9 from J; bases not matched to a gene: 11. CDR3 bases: TGCGCCAGCAGCCAATTCTCCCCGGGACAGGGTAGTTCACCCCTCCACTTT. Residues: CASSQFSPGQGSSPLHF.

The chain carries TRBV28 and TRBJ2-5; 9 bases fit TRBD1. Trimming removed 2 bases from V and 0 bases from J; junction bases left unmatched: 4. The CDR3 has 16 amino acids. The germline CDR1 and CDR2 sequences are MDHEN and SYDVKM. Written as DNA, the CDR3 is TGTGCCAGCAGTTTAATGGACAGGGGCTACCAAGAGACCCAGTACTTC. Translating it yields CASSLMDRGYQETQYF.